This TCR beta chain was identified in a study of shared clonotypes between healthy human individuals. J lost 3 bases, V lost 4 bases, and 14 bases had no gene match. CDR1 is SGHRS, CDR2 YFSETQ, per germline. The length of the CDR3 is 20 residues. Overall study findings and caveats: Non-shared clonotypes displayed generation probabilities falling below those of clonotypes present in all four donors.

In regard to this clone: Antigen specificity is unknown.

Profiled with immunoSEQ multiplex PCR; TCRdb holds only in-frame clones, not every one. This sample has around 1.4 million clones, with roughly 98.5% found just once. The chain couples TRBV5-1 to TRBJ2-1; 15 nucleotides match TRBD2. The TCR was taken from a man younger than 45 in good health. The sample taken for sequencing was naive CD4+ T cells sorted from blood. The subset was: CD45RA+ positively selected. The chain's CDR3 is CASSPIPGTSGGWGYNEQFF. In DNA, the CDR3 is TGCGCCAGCAGCCCGATACCCGGGACTAGCGGGGGGTGGGGCTACAATGAGCAGTTCTTC.